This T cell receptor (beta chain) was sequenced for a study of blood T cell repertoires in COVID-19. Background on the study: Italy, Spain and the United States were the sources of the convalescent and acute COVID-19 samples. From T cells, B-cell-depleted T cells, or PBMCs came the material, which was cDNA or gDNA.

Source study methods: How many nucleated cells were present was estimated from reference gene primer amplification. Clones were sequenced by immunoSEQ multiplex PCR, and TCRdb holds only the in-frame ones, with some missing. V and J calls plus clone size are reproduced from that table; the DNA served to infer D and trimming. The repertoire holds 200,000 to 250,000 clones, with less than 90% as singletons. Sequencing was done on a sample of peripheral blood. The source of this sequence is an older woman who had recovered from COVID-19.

The CDR3 loop is CASSAPWSRQDYNEQFF. The CDR3 region has the DNA TGTGCCAGCAGCGCCCCCTGGAGCAGACAGGATTACAATGAGCAGTTCTTC. This chain joins TRBV9 and TRBJ2-1; D possibly corresponds to TRBD1 (6 bases). Germline CDR1 SGDLS, CDR2 YYNGEE. The ends were cut back, 3 bases at V and 4 bases at J, with 20 bases in the middle. This CDR3 region has 17 residues.